The sample holds one count of the clone carrying this TCR beta chain. TCRdb's table, derived via immunoSEQ multiplex PCR, lists solely in-frame clones and lacks some. The sample has 50,000 to 55,000 clones, around 86% seen once. The CDR3 has 17 residues. Germline V lookup: CDR1 SNHLY, CDR2 FYNNEI. The trim removed 6 bases at V and 8 bases at J, leaving 16 bases unmatched. The data derive from a study of blood T cell repertoires in COVID-19. J is TRBJ1-2 and V is TRBV2; TRBD1 aligns across 12 bases. The source is a man at least 80 years old with acute or convalescent COVID-19. Source material: peripheral blood. CDR3 DNA: TGTGCCAGCAGGTCACCCGGGACAGGGGGCGATACCCAAGGCTACACCTTC. This codes for CASRSPGTGGDTQGYTF.